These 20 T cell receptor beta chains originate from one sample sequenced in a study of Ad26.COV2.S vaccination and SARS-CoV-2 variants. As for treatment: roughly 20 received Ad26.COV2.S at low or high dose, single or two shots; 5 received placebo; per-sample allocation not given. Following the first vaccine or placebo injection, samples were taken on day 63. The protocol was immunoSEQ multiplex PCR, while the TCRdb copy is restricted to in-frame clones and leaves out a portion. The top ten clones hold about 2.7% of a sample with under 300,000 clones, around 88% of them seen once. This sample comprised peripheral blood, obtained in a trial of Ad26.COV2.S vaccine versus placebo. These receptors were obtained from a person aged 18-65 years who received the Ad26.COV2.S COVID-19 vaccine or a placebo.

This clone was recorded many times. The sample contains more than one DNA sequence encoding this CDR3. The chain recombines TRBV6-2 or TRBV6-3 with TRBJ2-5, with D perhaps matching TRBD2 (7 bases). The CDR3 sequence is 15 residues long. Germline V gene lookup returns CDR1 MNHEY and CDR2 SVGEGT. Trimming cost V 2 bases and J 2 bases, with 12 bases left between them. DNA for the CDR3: TGTGCCAGCAGTTACGCGGGGGCCTCACAAGAGACCCAGTACTTC. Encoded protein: CASSYAGASQETQYF.

CDR3 protein: CASSDRDRDHTIYF. In DNA, the CDR3 is TGCGCCAGCAGCGACCGGGACAGGGACCACACCATATATTTT. This rearrangement joins TRBV5-1 to TRBJ1-3; 9 positions match TRBD1. The CDR3 covers 14 residues. From germline, CDR1 is SGHRS and CDR2 YFSETQ. V lost 4 bases, J lost 8 bases, and 7 bases stayed unmatched.

This CDR3 is CSVRPPGRTEAFF. For the CDR3, the DNA is TGCAGCGTTCGCCCGCCGGGGAGGACTGAAGCTTTCTTT. V gene TRBV29-1 combines with J gene TRBJ1-1, with no clear D. Germline V gene sequence: CDR1 SQVTM, CDR2 ANQGSEA. The CDR3 is made up of 13 amino acids. The V and J ends lost 5 bases and 5 bases respectively, with 15 bases between them.

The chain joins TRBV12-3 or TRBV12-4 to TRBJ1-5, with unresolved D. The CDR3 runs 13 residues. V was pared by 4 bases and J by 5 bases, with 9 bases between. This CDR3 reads CASSWNRDQPQHF. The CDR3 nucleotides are TGTGCCAGCAGTTGGAACAGAGATCAGCCCCAGCATTTT.

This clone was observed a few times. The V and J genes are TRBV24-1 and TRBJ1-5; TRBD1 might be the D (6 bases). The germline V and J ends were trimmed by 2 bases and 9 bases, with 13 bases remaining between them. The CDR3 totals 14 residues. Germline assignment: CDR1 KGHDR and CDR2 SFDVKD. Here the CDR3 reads CATSDSTGPGPQHF. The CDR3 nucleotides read TGTGCCACCAGTGATTCGACAGGACCGGGGCCCCAGCATTTT.

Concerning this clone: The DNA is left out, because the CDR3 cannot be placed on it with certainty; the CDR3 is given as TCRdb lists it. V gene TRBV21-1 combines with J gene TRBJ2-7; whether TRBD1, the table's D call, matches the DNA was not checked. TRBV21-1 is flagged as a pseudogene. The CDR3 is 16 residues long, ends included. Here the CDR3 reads CASSKTWGQGASEQYF.

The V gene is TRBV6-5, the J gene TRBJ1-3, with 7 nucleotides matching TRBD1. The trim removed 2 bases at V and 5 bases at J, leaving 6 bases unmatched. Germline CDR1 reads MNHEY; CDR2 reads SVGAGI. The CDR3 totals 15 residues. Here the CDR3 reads CASSYQGQPRNTIYF. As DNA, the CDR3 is TGTGCCAGCAGTTACCAGGGACAGCCCCGAAACACCATATATTTT.

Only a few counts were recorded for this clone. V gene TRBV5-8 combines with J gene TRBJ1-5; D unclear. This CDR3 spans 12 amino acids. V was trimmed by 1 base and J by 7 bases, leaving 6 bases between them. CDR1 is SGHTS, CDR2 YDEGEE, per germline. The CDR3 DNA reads TGTGCCAGCAGCTTGAAAGCGCAGCCCCAGCATTTT. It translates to CASSLKAQPQHF.

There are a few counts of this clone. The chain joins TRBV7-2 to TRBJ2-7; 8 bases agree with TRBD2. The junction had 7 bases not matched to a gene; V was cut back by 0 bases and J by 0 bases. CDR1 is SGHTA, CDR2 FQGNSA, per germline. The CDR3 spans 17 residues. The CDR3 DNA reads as TGTGCCAGCAGCTTAGCGAGTGGGGGACTAGACTCCTACGAGCAGTACTTC. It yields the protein CASSLASGGLDSYEQYF.

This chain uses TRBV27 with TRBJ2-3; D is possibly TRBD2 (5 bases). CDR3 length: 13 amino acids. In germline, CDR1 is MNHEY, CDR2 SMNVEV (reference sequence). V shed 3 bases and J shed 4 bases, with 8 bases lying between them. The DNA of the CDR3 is TGTGCCAGCAGTTTGCGAGGGTCAGATACGCAGTATTTT. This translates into CASSLRGSDTQYF.

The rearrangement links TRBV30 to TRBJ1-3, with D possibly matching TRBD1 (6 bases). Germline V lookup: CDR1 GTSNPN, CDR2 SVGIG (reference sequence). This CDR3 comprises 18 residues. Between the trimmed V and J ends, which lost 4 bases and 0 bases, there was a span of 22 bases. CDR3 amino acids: CAWKASGDINYSGNTIYF. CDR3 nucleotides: TGTGCCTGGAAAGCCTCGGGGGACATAAATTACTCTGGAAACACCATATATTTT.

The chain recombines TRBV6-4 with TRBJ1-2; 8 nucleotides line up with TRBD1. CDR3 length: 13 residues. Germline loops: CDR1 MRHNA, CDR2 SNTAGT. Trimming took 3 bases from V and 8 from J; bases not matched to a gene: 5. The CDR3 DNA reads TGTGCCAGCAGTGAGTGGACAGGGCGCGGCTACACCTTC. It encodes CASSEWTGRGYTF.

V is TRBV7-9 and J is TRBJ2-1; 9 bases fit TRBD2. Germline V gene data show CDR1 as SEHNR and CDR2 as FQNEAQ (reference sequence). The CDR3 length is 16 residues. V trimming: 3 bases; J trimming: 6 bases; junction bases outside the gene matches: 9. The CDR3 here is CASSLLAGLLGNEQFF. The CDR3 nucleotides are TGTGCCAGCAGCTTGCTAGCGGGATTACTAGGCAATGAGCAGTTCTTC.

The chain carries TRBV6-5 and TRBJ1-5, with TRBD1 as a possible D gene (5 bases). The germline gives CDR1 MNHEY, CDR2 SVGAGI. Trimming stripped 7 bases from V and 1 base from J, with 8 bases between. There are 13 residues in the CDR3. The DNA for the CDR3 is TGTGCCAGCAAGTCAGGGAGCAATCAGCCCCAGCATTTT. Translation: CASKSGSNQPQHF.

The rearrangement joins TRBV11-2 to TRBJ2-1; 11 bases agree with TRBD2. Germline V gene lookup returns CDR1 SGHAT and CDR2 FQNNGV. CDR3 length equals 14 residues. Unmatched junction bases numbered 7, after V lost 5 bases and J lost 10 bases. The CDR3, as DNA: TGTGCCAGCAGCCCGGGACTAGCGGCGCCCGAGCAGTTCTTC. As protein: CASSPGLAAPEQFF.

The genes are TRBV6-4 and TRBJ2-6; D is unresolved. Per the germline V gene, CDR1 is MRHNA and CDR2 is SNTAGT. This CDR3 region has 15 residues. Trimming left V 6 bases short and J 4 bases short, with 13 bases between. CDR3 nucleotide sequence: TGTGCCAGCAGCGCAAATCCCGGCGGGGCCAACGTCCTGACTTTC. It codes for CASSANPGGANVLTF.

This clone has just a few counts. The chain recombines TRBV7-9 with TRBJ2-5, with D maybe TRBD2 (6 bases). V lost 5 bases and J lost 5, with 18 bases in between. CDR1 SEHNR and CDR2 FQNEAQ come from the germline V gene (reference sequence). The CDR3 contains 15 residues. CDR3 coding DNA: TGTGCCAGCAGCCCTGGTGATGTGGGAGGCGAGACCCAGTACTTC. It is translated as CASSPGDVGGETQYF.

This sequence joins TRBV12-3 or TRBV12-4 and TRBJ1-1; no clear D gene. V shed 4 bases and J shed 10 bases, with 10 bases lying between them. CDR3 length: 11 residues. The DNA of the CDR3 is TGTGCCAGCAGTTCCCCGGGGTTAGCTTTCTTT. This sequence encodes CASSSPGLAFF.

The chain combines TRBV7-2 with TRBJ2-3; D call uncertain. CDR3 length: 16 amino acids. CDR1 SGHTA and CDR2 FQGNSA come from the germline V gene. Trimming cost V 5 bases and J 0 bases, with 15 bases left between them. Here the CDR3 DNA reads TGTGCCAGCAGCCGCCCGGATACCCCTAGCACAGATACGCAGTATTTT. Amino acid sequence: CASSRPDTPSTDTQYF.

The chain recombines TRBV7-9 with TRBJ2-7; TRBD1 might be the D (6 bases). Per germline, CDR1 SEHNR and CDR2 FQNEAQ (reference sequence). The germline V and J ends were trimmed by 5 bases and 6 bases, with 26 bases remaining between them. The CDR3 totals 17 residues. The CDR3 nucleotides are TGTGCCAGCAGCCCCTCGATCACGGCTCCGGGACAACTCGAGCAGTACGTC. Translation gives CASSPSITAPGQLEQYV.